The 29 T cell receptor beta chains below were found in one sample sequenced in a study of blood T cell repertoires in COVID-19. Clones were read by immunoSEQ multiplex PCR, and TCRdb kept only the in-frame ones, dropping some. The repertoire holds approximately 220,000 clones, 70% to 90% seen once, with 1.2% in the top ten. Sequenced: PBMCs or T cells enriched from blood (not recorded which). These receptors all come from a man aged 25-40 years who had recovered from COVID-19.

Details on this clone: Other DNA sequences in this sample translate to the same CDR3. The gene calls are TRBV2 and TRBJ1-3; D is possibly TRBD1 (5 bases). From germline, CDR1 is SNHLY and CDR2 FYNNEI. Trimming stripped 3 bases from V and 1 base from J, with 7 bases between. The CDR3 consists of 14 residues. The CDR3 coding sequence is TGTGCCAGCAGTGACAGGGTTTCTGGAAACACCATATATTTT. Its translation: CASSDRVSGNTIYF.

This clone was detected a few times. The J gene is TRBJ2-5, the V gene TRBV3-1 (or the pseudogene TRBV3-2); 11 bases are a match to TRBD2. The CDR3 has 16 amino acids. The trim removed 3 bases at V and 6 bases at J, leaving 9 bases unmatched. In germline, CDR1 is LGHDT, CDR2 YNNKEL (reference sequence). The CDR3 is CASSQGLAAVLKTQYF. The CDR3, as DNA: TGTGCCAGCAGCCAGGGACTAGCGGCTGTCTTAAAGACCCAGTACTTC.

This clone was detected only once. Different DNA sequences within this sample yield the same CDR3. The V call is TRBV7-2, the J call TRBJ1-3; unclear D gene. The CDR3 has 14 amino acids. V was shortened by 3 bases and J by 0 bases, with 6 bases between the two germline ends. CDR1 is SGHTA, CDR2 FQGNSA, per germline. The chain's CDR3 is CASSLGSSGNTIYF. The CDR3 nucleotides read TGTGCCAGCAGCTTGGGCAGCTCTGGAAACACCATATATTTT.

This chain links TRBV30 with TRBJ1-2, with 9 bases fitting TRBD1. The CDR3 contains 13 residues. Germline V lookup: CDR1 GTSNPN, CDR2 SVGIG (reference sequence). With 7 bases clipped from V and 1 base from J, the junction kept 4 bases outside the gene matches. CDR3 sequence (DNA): TGTGCCTTGGCGGACAGGGGTAACTATGGCTACACCTTC. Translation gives CALADRGNYGYTF.

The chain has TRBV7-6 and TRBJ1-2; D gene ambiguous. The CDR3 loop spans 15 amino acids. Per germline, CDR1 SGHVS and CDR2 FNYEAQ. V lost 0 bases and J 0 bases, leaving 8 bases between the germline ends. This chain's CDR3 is CASSLADNPNYGYTF. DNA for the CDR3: TGTGCCAGCAGCTTAGCTGACAACCCTAACTATGGCTACACCTTC.

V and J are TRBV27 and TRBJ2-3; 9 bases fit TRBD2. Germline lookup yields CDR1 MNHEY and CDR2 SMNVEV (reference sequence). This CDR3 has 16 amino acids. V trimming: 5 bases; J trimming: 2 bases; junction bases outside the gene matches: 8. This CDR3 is CASSLNSGRSTDTQYF. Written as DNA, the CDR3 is TGTGCCAGCAGTCTTAACAGCGGGAGGTCCACAGATACGCAGTATTTT.

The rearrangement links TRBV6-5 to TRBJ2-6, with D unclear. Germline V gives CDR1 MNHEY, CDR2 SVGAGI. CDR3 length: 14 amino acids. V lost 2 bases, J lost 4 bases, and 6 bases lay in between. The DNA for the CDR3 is TGTGCCAGCAGTTACCGAGGAGGGGCCAACGTCCTGACTTTC. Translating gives CASSYRGGANVLTF.

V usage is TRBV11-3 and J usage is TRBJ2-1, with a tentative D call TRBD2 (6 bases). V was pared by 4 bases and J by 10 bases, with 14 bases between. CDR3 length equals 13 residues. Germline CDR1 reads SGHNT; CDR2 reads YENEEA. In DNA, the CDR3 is TGTGCCAGCAGCTCAAATACTAGCCAGGAGCAGTTCTTC. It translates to CASSSNTSQEQFF.

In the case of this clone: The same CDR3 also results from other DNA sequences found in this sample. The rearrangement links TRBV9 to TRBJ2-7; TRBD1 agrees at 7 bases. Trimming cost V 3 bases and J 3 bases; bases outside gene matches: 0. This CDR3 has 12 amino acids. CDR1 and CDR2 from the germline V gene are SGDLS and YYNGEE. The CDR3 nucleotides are TGTGCCAGCAGCGGACAGGGCTACGAGCAGTACTTC. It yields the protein CASSGQGYEQYF.

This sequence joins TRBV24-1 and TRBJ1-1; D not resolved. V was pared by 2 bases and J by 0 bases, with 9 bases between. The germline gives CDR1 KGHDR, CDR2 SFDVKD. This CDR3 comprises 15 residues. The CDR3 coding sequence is TGTGCCACCAGTGATTCACGGGGTATGAACACTGAAGCTTTCTTT. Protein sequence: CATSDSRGMNTEAFF.

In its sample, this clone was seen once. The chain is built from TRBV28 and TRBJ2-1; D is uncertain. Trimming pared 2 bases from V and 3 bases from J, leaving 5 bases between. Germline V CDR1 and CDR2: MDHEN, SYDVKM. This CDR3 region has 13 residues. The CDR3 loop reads CASSLSIYNEQFF. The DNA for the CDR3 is TGTGCCAGCAGTTTAAGCATCTACAATGAGCAGTTCTTC.

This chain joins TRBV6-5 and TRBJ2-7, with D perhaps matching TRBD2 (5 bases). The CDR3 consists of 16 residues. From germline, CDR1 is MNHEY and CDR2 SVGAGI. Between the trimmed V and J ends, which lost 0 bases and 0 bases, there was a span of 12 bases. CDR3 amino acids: CASSYSGGRSSYEQYF. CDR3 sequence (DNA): TGTGCCAGCAGTTACTCAGGCGGGCGAAGCTCCTACGAGCAGTACTTC.

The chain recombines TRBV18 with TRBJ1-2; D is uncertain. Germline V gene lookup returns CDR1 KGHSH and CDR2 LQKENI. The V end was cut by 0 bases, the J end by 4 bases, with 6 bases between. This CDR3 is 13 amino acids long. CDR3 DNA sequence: TGTGCCAGCTCACCACCCTCCAGCTATGGCTACACCTTC. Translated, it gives CASSPPSSYGYTF.

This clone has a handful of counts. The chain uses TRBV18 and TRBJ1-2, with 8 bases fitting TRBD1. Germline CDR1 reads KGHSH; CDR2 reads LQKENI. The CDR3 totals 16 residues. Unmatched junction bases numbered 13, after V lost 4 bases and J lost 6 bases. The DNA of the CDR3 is TGTGCCAGCTCACTACGGACAGGGTTAGATCCCGATGGCTACACCTTC. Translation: CASSLRTGLDPDGYTF.

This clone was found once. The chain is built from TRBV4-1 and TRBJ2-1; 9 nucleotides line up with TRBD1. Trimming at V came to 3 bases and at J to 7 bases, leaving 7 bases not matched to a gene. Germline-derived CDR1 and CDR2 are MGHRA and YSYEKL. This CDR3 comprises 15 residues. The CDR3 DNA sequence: TGCGCCAGCAGCCAGAGGGACAGGGTGGGAAATGAGCAGTTCTTC. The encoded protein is CASSQRDRVGNEQFF.

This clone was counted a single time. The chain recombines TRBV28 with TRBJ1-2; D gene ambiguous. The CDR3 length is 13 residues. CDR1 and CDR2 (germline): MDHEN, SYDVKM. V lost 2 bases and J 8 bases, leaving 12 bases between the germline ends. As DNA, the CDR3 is TGTGCCAGCAGTTTAAACAGAGTCTGGGGCTACACCTTC. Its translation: CASSLNRVWGYTF.

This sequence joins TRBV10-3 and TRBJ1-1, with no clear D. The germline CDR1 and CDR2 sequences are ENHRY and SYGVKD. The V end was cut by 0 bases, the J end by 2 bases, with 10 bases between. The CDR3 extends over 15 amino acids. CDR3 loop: CAISESVRENTEAFF. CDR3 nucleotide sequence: TGTGCCATCAGTGAGTCAGTGCGGGAAAACACTGAAGCTTTCTTT.

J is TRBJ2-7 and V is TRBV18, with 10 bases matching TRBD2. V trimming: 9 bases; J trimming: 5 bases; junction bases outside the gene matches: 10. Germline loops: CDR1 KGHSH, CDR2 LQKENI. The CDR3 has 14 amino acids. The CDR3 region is CASRTLAGVNEQYF. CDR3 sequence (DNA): TGTGCCAGTCGGACTCTAGCGGGAGTAAACGAGCAGTACTTC.

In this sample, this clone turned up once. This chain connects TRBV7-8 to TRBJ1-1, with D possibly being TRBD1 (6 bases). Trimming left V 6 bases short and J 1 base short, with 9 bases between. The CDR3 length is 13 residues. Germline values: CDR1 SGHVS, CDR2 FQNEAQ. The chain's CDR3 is CASRSTGNTEAFF. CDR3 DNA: TGTGCCAGCAGATCGACAGGGAACACTGAAGCTTTCTTT. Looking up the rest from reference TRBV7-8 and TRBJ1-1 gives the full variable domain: GAGVSQSPRYKVAKRGQDVALRCDPISGHVSLFWYQQALGQGPEFLTYFQNEAQLDKSGLPSDRFFAERPEGSVSTLKIQRTQQEDSAVYLCASRSTGNTEAFFGQGTRLTVV.

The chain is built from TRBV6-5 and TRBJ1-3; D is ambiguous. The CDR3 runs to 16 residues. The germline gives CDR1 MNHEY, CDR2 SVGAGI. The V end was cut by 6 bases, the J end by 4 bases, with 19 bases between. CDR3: CASSYRGSVVGNTIYF. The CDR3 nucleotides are TGTGCCAGCAGCTACCGCGGCAGCGTTGTAGGAAACACCATATATTTT.

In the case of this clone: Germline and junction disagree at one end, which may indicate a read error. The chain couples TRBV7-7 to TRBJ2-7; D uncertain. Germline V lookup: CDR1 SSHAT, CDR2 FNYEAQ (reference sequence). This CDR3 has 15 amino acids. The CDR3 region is CASSLSAVRSYEQYF. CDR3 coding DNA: TGTGCTAGCAGCTTAAGTGCGGTTAGGTCCTACGAGCAGTACTTC. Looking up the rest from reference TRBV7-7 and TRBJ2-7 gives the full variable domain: GAGVSQSPRYKVTKRGQDVTLRCDPISSHATLYWYQQALGQGPEFLTYFNYEAQPDKSGLPSDRFSAERPEGSISTLTIQRTEQRDSAMYRCASSLSAVRSYEQYFGPGTRLTVT.

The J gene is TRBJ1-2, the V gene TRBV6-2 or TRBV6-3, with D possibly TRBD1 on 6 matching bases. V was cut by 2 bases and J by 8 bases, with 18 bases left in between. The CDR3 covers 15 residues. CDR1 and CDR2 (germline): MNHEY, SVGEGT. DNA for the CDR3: TGTGCCAGCAGTTACCCCTACAACAGGGTGGGCGGCTACACCTTC. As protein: CASSYPYNRVGGYTF.

CDR3 region: CASSQEWTYNEQFF. In DNA form, the CDR3 reads TGCGCCAGCAGCCAAGAGTGGACTTACAATGAGCAGTTCTTC. The V gene is TRBV4-3, the J gene TRBJ2-1; D might be TRBD2 (5 bases). Germline CDR1 reads LGHNA; CDR2 reads YSLEER. The V end lost 0 bases, the J end lost 4 bases, and 7 bases lay between the germline ends. The CDR3 has 14 amino acids.

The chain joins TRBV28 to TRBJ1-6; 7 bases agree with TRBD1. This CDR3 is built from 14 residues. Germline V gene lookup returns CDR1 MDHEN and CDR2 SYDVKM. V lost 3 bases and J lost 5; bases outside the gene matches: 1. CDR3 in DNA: TGTGCCAGCAGTTTTGGGACAGATAATTCACCCCTCCACTTT. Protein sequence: CASSFGTDNSPLHF.

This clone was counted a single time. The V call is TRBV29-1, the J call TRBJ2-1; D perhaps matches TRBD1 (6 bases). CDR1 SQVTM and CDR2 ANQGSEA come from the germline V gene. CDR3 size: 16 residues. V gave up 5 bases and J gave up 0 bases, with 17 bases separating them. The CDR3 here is CSVPRTALSSYNEQFF. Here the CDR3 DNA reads TGCAGCGTTCCCAGGACAGCCCTGAGCTCCTACAATGAGCAGTTCTTC.

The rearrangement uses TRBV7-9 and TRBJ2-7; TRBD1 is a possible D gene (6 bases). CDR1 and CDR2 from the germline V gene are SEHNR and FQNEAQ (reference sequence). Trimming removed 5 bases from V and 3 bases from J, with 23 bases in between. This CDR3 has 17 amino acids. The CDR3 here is CASSPPARDIRYYEQYF. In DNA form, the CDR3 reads TGTGCCAGCAGCCCACCCGCCCGGGACATCCGCTACTACGAGCAGTACTTC.

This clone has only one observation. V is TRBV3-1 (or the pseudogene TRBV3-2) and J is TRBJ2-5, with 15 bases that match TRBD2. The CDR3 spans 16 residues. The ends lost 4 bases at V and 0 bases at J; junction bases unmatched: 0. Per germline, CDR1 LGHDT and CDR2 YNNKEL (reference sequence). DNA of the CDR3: TGTGCCAGCAGCCGGACTAGCGGGAGGGACCAAGAGACCCAGTACTTC. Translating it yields CASSRTSGRDQETQYF.

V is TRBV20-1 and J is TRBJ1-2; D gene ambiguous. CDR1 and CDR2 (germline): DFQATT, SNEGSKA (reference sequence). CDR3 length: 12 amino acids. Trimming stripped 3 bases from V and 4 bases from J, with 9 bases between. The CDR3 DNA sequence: TGCAGTGCTAGTGAGGCGGCCTATGGCTACACCTTC. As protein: CSASEAAYGYTF.

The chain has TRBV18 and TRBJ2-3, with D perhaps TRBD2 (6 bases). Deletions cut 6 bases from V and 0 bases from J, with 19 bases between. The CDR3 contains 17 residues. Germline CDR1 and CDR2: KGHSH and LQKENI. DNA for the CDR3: TGTGCCAGCTCGCCGATGGGAACTAGCACCAGCACAGATACGCAGTATTTT. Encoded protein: CASSPMGTSTSTDTQYF. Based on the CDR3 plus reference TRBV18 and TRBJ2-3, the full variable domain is NAGVMQNPRHLVRRRGQEARLRCSPMKGHSHVYWYRQLPEEGLKFMVYLQKENIIDESGMPKERFSAEFPKEGPSILRIQQVVRGDSAAYFCASSPMGTSTSTDTQYFGPGTRLTVL.